This T cell receptor beta chain was captured by sequencing in a study of blood T cell repertoires in COVID-19. How the authors handled the data: How many nucleated cells were present was estimated from reference gene primer amplification. The data were produced by immunoSEQ multiplex PCR, yet TCRdb's version contains in-frame clones alone and is incomplete. V, J and clone size reflect that table, while D and trimming were determined from the DNA. The sample consists of tens of thousands of clones, just under 85% of them appearing once. Sequencing input: peripheral blood. The origin of this receptor is a man in his forties or fifties with active COVID-19.

CDR3 in amino acids: CASSLGGARWAGELFF. For the CDR3, the DNA is TGCGCCAGCAGCTTAGGAGGAGCGCGGTGGGCCGGGGAGCTGTTTTTT. The chain carries TRBV5-1 and TRBJ2-2; a weak D match, TRBD2 (5 bases). Between the trimmed V and J ends, which lost 2 bases and 6 bases, there was a span of 17 bases. The CDR3 runs 16 residues. Germline CDR1 reads SGHRS; CDR2 reads YFSETQ.